This T cell receptor beta chain was recorded in a study of shared clonotypes between healthy human individuals. Whole-study context: Used for every donor were three CD4 naive, three CD4 memory, two CD8 naive and one CD8 memory plate. Study conclusions and caveats: With a handful of donors compared, 5% to 5.5% of naive CD4 clonotypes were shared. Blood alone was sampled, and tissue repertoires likely differ.

Note on this clone: What it recognizes is unknown.

It was across several immunoSEQ plates that each subset's genomic DNA was evenly split. This table comes from immunoSEQ multiplex PCR, and its TCRdb copy is limited to in-frame clones, with some not included. The table has about 600,000 clones, around 97% seen once. The V end was cut by 2 bases, the J end by 5 bases, with 15 bases between. The CDR3 sequence is 14 residues long. CDR1 is SQVTM, CDR2 ANQGSEA, per germline. Source material: naive CD4+ T cells sorted from blood. Subset here: CD45RA+ positively selected. This clonotype was sampled from a woman between 25 and 40 years old in good health. This rearrangement joins TRBV29-1 to TRBJ2-5, with D perhaps TRBD1 (5 bases). CDR3 DNA sequence: TGCAGCGTTGAACGGCACGCCAAGGGGGAGACCCAGTACTTC. It codes for CSVERHAKGETQYF. The full variable domain, completed using reference TRBV29-1 and TRBJ2-5, is SAVISQKPSRDICQRGTSLTIQCQVDSQVTMMFWYRQQPGQSLTLIATANQGSEATYESGFVIDKFPISRPNLTFSTLTVSNMSPEDSSIYLCSVERHAKGETQYFGPGTRLLVL.